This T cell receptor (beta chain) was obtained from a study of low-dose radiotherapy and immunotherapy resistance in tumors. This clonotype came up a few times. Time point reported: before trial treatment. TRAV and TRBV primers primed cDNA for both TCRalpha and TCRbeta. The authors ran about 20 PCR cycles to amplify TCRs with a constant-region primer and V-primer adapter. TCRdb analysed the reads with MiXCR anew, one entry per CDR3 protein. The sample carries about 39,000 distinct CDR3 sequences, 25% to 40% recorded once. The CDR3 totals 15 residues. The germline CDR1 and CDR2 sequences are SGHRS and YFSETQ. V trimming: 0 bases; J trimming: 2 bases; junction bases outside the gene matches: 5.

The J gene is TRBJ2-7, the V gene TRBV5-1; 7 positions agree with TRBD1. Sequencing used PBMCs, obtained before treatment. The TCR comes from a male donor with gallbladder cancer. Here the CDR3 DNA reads TGCGCCAGCAGCTTGGAGGGACAGTCAGCCTACGAGCAGTACTTC. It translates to CASSLEGQSAYEQYF. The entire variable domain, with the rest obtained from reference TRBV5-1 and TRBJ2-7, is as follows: KAGVTQTPRYLIKTRGQQVTLSCSPISGHRSVSWYQQTPGQGLQFLFEYFSETQRNKGNFPGRFSGRQFSNSRSEMNVSTLELGDSALYLCASSLEGQSAYEQYFGPGTRLTVT.